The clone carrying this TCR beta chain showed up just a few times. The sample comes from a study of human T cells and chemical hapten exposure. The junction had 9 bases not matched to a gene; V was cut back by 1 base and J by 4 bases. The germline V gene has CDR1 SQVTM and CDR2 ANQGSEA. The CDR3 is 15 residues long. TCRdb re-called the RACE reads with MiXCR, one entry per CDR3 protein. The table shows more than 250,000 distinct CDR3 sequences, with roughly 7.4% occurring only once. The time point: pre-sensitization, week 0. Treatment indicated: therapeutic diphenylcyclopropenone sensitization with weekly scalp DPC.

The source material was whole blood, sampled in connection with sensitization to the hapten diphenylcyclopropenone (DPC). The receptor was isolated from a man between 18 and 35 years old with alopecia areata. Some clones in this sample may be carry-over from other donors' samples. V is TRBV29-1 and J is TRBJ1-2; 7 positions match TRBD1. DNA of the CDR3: TGCAGCGTTGAAGGGGGGACAGAGTTGACCTATGGCTACACCTTC. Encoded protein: CSVEGGTELTYGYTF.